These T cell receptor beta chains were read from a single sample in a study of blood T cell repertoires in COVID-19. Clones were read by immunoSEQ multiplex PCR, and TCRdb kept only the in-frame ones, dropping some. In the table there are some 56,000 clones, 70% to 85% of which are singletons. The material sequenced was peripheral blood. The receptor set was obtained from an elderly man with COVID-19, enrolled during active disease. Both conserved end residues are part of each CDR3. Fields, in order: V gene, clone size, CDR3 protein. The size of a clone is reported for some rows only, either as once, few or many, or as a class for expanded clones.

>TRBV2|.
CASSGQSQETQYF
>TRBV7-9|.
CASSLGGLINTEAFF
>TRBV6-2/TRBV6-3|.
CASSWGGTGDPYEQYF
>TRBV6-2/TRBV6-3|.
CASSFTGYDSPLHF
>TRBV4-3|.
CASSQDPAGDYGYTF
>TRBV28|.
CASRAHLQGGGPQHF
>TRBV24-1|.
CATSVAWGNNEKLFF
>TRBV18|.
CASSPTTGGVYNEQFF
>TRBV7-8|.
CASSLRTGRGTGELFF
>TRBV5-6|.
CASSFRGTGGYGYTF
>TRBV9|.
CASSPRGGNQPQHF
>TRBV11-2|.
CASSFPANTGELFF
>TRBV27|.
CASSFQGAQETQYF
>TRBV9|few
CASSPMGGQRYSPLHF
>TRBV19|.
CASSRGTVSYEQYF